By its share, the clone carrying this T cell receptor beta chain is large. The entry originates in a study of tumor-infiltrating lymphocytes in primary liver carcinoma. TCR beta cDNA was reverse-transcribed from 400 to 500 ng of total RNA. The reaction used a constant-region primer and ProtoScript II reverse transcriptase. Researchers made the TCR beta libraries by running three nested multiplex PCR rounds with slightly modified ARM-PCR. PCR rounds one and two used TRBV1-TRBV30 forward primers with a C-beta reverse primer for around 11 cycles each. One entry per CDR3 protein, called by TCRdb with MiXCR from the multiplex PCR reads. The table records more than 70,000 distinct CDR3 sequences, 69% of them present only once. This CDR3 spans 15 amino acids. The germline V gene encodes CDR1 SGHAT and CDR2 FQNNGV. V lost 2 bases and J lost 5; bases outside the gene matches: 9. DNA and RNA were both co-extracted from approximately 22-30 mg of bulk tissue that had not been sorted.

Sequencing was done on a sample of tumor-adjacent normal liver tissue. This TCR derives from a man aged 40-49 years with primary liver carcinoma and hepatitis B virus infection. This rearrangement joins TRBV11-2 to TRBJ2-7; the match to TRBD2 covers 7 bases. In nucleotides, the CDR3 is TGTGCCAGCAGCTTAACTTTCACGGGAGGAGACGAGCAGTACTTC. Translating gives CASSLTFTGGDEQYF. The variable domain in full, with the rest retrieved from reference TRBV11-2 and TRBJ2-7, is EAGVAQSPRYKIIEKRQSVAFWCNPISGHATLYWYQQILGQGPKLLIQFQNNGVVDDSQLPKDRFSAERLKGVDSTLKIQPAKLEDSAVYLCASSLTFTGGDEQYFGPGTRLTVT.